The 26 T cell receptor beta chains below come from one sample, sequenced in a study of response to subunit inactivated influenza vaccine. TCRdb fed the RT-PCR reads into MiXCR, producing one record per CDR3 protein. The sample lists about 700,000 distinct CDR3 sequences; around 14% were seen once. The sample here was PBMCs from blood, taken less than 15 days before vaccination. These receptors all stem from a man aged 45-65 years who received an inactivated influenza vaccine.

This clonotype was recorded only once. The chain carries TRBV7-6 and TRBJ2-3, with D possibly matching TRBD2 (6 bases). V lost 3 bases and J lost 0, with 16 bases in between. Per germline, CDR1 SGHVS and CDR2 FNYEAQ. The CDR3 is 17 residues long. CDR3 sequence: CASSFAGTQASTDTQYF. The CDR3, as DNA: TGTGCCAGCAGCTTCGCAGGGACTCAAGCTAGCACAGATACGCAGTATTTT.

This clonotype has only a few counts. This chain links TRBV30 with TRBJ2-5; no firm D call. The germline V gene has CDR1 GTSNPN and CDR2 SVGIG (reference sequence). The CDR3 has 13 residues. Between the trimmed V and J ends, which lost 1 base and 5 bases, there was a span of 11 bases. The CDR3 spells CAWSGEGPETQYF. CDR3 bases: TGTGCCTGGAGTGGAGAAGGGCCGGAGACCCAGTACTTC.

This clonotype was detected a few times. The chain joins TRBV9 to TRBJ2-3; tentative D call: TRBD2 (5 bases). Germline CDR1 SGDLS, CDR2 YYNGEE. Trimming left V 2 bases short and J 3 bases short, with 7 bases between. The CDR3 is 13 residues long. CDR3 residues: CASSVGETDTQYF. Written as DNA, the CDR3 is TGTGCCAGCAGCGTCGGGGAAACAGATACGCAGTATTTT.

This clonotype was seen more than once but under ten times. The chain couples TRBV10-3 to TRBJ2-7; D is undetermined. The germline V gene encodes CDR1 ENHRY and CDR2 SYGVKD. The CDR3 is made up of 15 amino acids. Trimming removed 0 bases from V and 0 bases from J, with 9 bases in between. This chain's CDR3 is CAISESRTDSYEQYF. In nucleotides, the CDR3 is TGTGCCATCAGTGAGTCGCGGACGGACTCCTACGAGCAGTACTTC.

This clonotype appeared many times. The gene calls are TRBV12-3 or TRBV12-4 and TRBJ1-1; D ambiguous. V was shortened by 2 bases and J by 0 bases, with 7 bases between the two germline ends. The CDR3 has 14 residues. CDR3 sequence (DNA): TGTGCCAGCAGTTTAAAAGGGATGAACACTGAAGCTTTCTTT. Encoded protein: CASSLKGMNTEAFF.

This clonotype was seen ten or more times. The chain combines TRBV11-2 with TRBJ1-5; D perhaps matches TRBD1 (5 bases). Trimming removed 9 bases at V and 7 bases at J, with 16 bases between. The CDR3 totals 13 residues. Germline V CDR1 and CDR2: SGHAT, FQNNGV. CDR3 nucleotides: TGTGCCAGTAGTCCTGGCCCAGGGCAGCCCCAGCATTTT. Residues: CASSPGPGQPQHF.

This clonotype was seen only a few times. The chain has TRBV6-2 or TRBV6-3 and TRBJ2-7; D is unclear. The germline V gene has CDR1 MNHEY and CDR2 SVGEGT. This CDR3 region has 12 residues. The germline V and J ends were trimmed by 5 bases and 3 bases, with 8 bases remaining between them. CDR3 region: CASSSQNYEQYF. DNA for the CDR3: TGTGCCAGCAGTAGTCAAAACTACGAGCAGTACTTC.

This clonotype was counted ten times or more. The chain links TRBV20-1 to TRBJ2-5; 8 bases are a match to TRBD2. The CDR3 has 13 residues. V shed 7 bases and J 6 bases; nucleotides not matched to a gene: 10. From germline, CDR1 is DFQATT and CDR2 SNEGSKA (reference sequence). CDR3 DNA sequence: TGCAGTGGGTGGTCCAGCGGGGGAAAGACCCAGTACTTC. Translated, it gives CSGWSSGGKTQYF.

This chain connects TRBV20-1 to TRBJ1-3; D is ambiguous. The CDR3 runs 14 residues. V lost 4 bases and J lost 4, with 14 bases in between. The germline V gene encodes CDR1 DFQATT and CDR2 SNEGSKA (reference sequence). The DNA of the CDR3 is TGCAGTGCTAAATCCGGGATGGGGGGAAACACCATATATTTT. It translates to CSAKSGMGGNTIYF.

The chain combines TRBV13 with TRBJ2-6, with 10 positions matching TRBD1. CDR1 and CDR2 from the germline V gene are PRHDT and FYEKMQ (reference sequence). The CDR3 is 16 residues long. After removal of 10 bases from V and 2 bases from J, the junction contained 8 bases not matched to a gene. The CDR3 bases are TGTGCCATAAACCGGGACAGGGGTACTGGGGCCAACGTCCTGACTTTC. It yields the protein CAINRDRGTGANVLTF. Full variable domain (remainder filled in from reference TRBV13 and TRBJ2-6): AAGVIQSPRHLIKEKRETATLKCYPIPRHDTVYWYQQGPGQDPQFLISFYEKMQSDKGSIPDRFSAQQFSDYHSELNMSSLELGDSALYFCAINRDRGTGANVLTFGAGSRLTVL.

This clonotype was picked up a small number of times. J is TRBJ2-1 and V is TRBV15; TRBD1 aligns across 7 bases. CDR3 size: 15 residues. CDR1 LNHNV and CDR2 YYDKDF come from the germline V gene (reference sequence). V was pared by 0 bases and J by 9 bases, with 8 bases of the junction left unmatched. The CDR3 DNA reads TGTGCCACCAGCAGAGATTCCCAGGGGGTGGGTGAGCAGTTCTTC. This translates into CATSRDSQGVGEQFF.

This clonotype turned up a few times. The chain has TRBV7-2 and TRBJ2-6, with a weak D call TRBD1 (8 bases). This CDR3 region has 16 residues. Germline assignment: CDR1 SGHTA and CDR2 FQGNSA. V shed 4 bases and J shed 2 bases, with 12 bases lying between them. CDR3 nucleotide sequence: TGTGCCAGCAGCTACAGGGGGGGGACTGGGGCCAACGTCCTGACTTTC. Protein: CASSYRGGTGANVLTF. Combining the CDR3 with reference TRBV7-2 and TRBJ2-6 gives the whole variable domain GAGVSQSPSNKVTEKGKDVELRCDPISGHTALYWYRQSLGQGLEFLIYFQGNSAPDKSGLPSDRFSAERTGGSVSTLTIQRTQQEDSAVYLCASSYRGGTGANVLTFGAGSRLTVL.

This rearrangement joins TRBV29-1 to TRBJ2-2, with unresolved D. Per the germline V gene, CDR1 is SQVTM and CDR2 is ANQGSEA. The CDR3 covers 12 residues. Trimming took 7 bases from V and 6 from J, leaving 12 bases between them. CDR3 sequence reads: CSALGYAGELFF. The CDR3, as DNA: TGCAGCGCCCTAGGGTACGCCGGGGAGCTGTTTTTT.

The V gene is TRBV21-1, the J gene TRBJ1-3; the D call in the table, TRBD1, was not verified against the DNA. TRBV21-1 is a known pseudogene. The CDR3 is 16 residues long. The CDR3 region has the DNA TGTGCCAGCAGCCAAAGGACAGGGGGCTGTGGAAACACCATATATTTT. It specifies CASSQRTGGCGNTIYF.

This clonotype was seen a handful of times. V and J are TRBV20-1 and TRBJ1-1; possibly TRBD1 for D (6 bases). Germline V lookup: CDR1 DFQATT, CDR2 SNEGSKA (reference sequence). Trimming cost V 6 bases and J 0 bases, with 17 bases left between them. This CDR3 contains 15 residues. CDR3: CSARRGALMNTEAFF. DNA for the CDR3: TGCAGTGCCCGACGGGGGGCGCTAATGAACACTGAAGCTTTCTTT.

The rearrangement links TRBV5-1 to TRBJ1-4, with D possibly matching TRBD1 (5 bases). V was cut by 3 bases and J by 8 bases, with 17 bases left in between. The germline CDR1 and CDR2 sequences are SGHRS and YFSETQ. The CDR3 loop spans 15 amino acids. DNA of the CDR3: TGCGCCAGCAGCTCCTCCCTAACAGGCCGAGAAAAACTGTTTTTT. This codes for CASSSSLTGREKLFF.

The J gene is TRBJ2-7, the V gene TRBV12-3 or TRBV12-4, with 11 nucleotides matching TRBD2. The CDR3 contains 15 residues. Trimming cost V 5 bases and J 3 bases; bases outside gene matches: 6. The CDR3 DNA reads TGTGCCAGCAGTCCAATTAGCGGGGGGGTCTACGAGCAGTACTTC. Amino acids: CASSPISGGVYEQYF.

The chain joins TRBV19 to TRBJ2-3; D is undetermined. This CDR3 has 13 residues. V dropped 3 bases and J dropped 5 bases, with 9 bases sitting between them. Germline CDR1 LNHDA, CDR2 SQIVND (reference sequence). The CDR3 region is CASSMSHGDTQYF. CDR3 nucleotide sequence: TGTGCCAGTAGTATGTCGCACGGAGATACGCAGTATTTT.

V gene TRBV24-1 combines with J gene TRBJ2-1; D assignment may be TRBD1 or TRBD2 (5 bases each). This CDR3 region has 15 residues. Trimming shortened V by 4 bases and J by 6 bases, and 15 bases separated the two germline ends. The germline gives CDR1 KGHDR, CDR2 SFDVKD. CDR3 sequence reads: CATSERDGRFNEQFF. Written as DNA, the CDR3 is TGTGCCACCAGTGAGAGGGACGGGCGCTTCAATGAGCAGTTCTTC.

This clonotype showed up just a few times. CDR3 bases: TGCAGCGTGGGTGAACGGGGATACAATGAGCAGTTCTTC. Protein: CSVGERGYNEQFF. J is TRBJ2-1 and V is TRBV29-1; weak D call: TRBD2 (5 bases). The length of the CDR3 is 13 residues. Germline values: CDR1 SQVTM, CDR2 ANQGSEA. V was trimmed by 6 bases and J by 4 bases, leaving 13 bases between them.

This clonotype was found a few times. The CDR3 region is CASSFPPGERGARDTQYF. DNA for the CDR3: TGTGCCAGCAGTTTCCCCCCCGGGGAGCGGGGGGCCCGAGATACGCAGTATTTT. J is TRBJ2-3 and V is TRBV6-5, with 9 nucleotides matching TRBD2. V lost 4 bases and J lost 5; bases outside the gene matches: 16. The germline gives CDR1 MNHEY, CDR2 SVGAGI. The CDR3 has 18 residues.

This clonotype was observed a handful of times. CDR3 coding DNA: TGTGCCAGCAGCCCAGAGGGCCACTCAAACACTGAAGCTTTCTTT. Residues: CASSPEGHSNTEAFF. The chain joins TRBV11-3 to TRBJ1-1, with unresolved D. Germline CDR1 SGHNT, CDR2 YENEEA. V was cut by 5 bases and J by 2 bases, with 15 bases left in between. CDR3 length equals 15 residues. Complete variable domain (other parts from reference TRBV11-3 and TRBJ1-1): EAGVVQSPRYKIIEKKQPVAFWCNPISGHNTLYWYLQNLGQGPELLIRYENEEAVDDSQLPKDRFSAERLKGVDSTLKIQPAELGDSAVYLCASSPEGHSNTEAFFGQGTRLTVV.

CDR3 in amino acids: CASSFYRGISGANVLTF. The CDR3 DNA follows: TGTGCCAGCAGTTTTTACAGGGGTATCTCTGGGGCCAACGTCCTGACTTTC. The V gene is TRBV12-3 or TRBV12-4, the J gene TRBJ2-6; 7 positions match TRBD1. This CDR3 has 17 amino acids. V gave up 3 bases and J gave up 0 bases; unmatched junction bases: 5.

This clonotype has more than one count but fewer than ten. The rearrangement links TRBV19 to TRBJ2-1; 9 nucleotides line up with TRBD1. Trimming took 6 bases from V and 7 from J; bases not matched to a gene: 7. There are 14 residues in the CDR3. CDR1 is LNHDA and CDR2 is SQIVND in the germline V gene (reference sequence). The CDR3 DNA reads TGTGCCAGTAGGGGGGACAGGGATTGGAATGAGCAGTTCTTC. Its translation is CASRGDRDWNEQFF.

V gene TRBV20-1 combines with J gene TRBJ2-4, with D tentatively TRBD2 (7 bases). There are 13 residues in the CDR3. Germline V gene lookup returns CDR1 DFQATT and CDR2 SNEGSKA (reference sequence). Trimming took off 0 bases at V and 9 bases at J, with 12 bases between the two ends. CDR3 residues: CSAREGGAGIQYF. CDR3 nucleotides: TGCAGTGCTAGAGAGGGGGGGGCAGGCATTCAGTACTTC.

The chain has TRBV20-1 and TRBJ2-3; TRBD2 might be the D (6 bases). There are 14 residues in the CDR3. V was clipped by 0 bases and J by 2 bases, with 9 bases between them. CDR1 is DFQATT and CDR2 is SNEGSKA in the germline V gene (reference sequence). CDR3 in DNA: TGCAGTGCTAGAGATAAACTAGCCACAGATACGCAGTATTTT. It encodes CSARDKLATDTQYF.